This T cell receptor beta chain was found in a study of OX40 agonist ivuxolimab in advanced cancers. General observations from the study: The study observed clonal expansion of CD4+ and CD8+ blood T cells by week 6 at 0.1 to 3.0 mg/kg.

A remark on this clone: Its antigen is not known.

The germline V gene has CDR1 MNHEY and CDR2 SMNVEV (reference sequence). This CDR3 is 19 amino acids long. Trimming cost V 3 bases and J 1 base; bases outside gene matches: 9. Clones were sequenced by immunoSEQ multiplex PCR, and TCRdb holds only the in-frame ones, with some missing. The sample contains some 85,000 clones, more than 70% of which appear only once. Source: CD4+ or CD8+ T cells sorted from blood, taken in a trial of the OX40 agonist ivuxolimab. This chain joins TRBV27 and TRBJ2-5, with 15 bases aligning to TRBD2. The clonotype comes from an adult with an advanced solid tumor such as melanoma, head and neck, liver or kidney cancer. The CDR3 sequence is CASSFFPWGLAGGQETQYF. In DNA form, the CDR3 reads TGTGCCAGCAGTTTCTTTCCCTGGGGACTAGCGGGGGGCCAAGAGACCCAGTACTTC.